These T cell receptor beta chains were read from a single sample in a study of T cells expressing NK-cell markers. TCRdb reanalyzed the 5' RACE reads and collapses them to one entry per CDR3 protein, without DNA. Across about 160,000 distinct CDR3 sequences, the top ten clones capture around 18% of the sample. The sequenced material came from blood T cells: a sorted CD56 or NKG2C T cell subset, CD4+ or CD8+ T cells, or bulk PBMC T cells (not recorded which). The receptor source for this set is a woman aged 18 to 69 in good health. The CDR3 runs from the conserved cysteine through the conserved F or W. Each record gives: J gene, V gene, CDR3 protein.

TRBJ1-6 TRBV4-1 CASSQETPSADNSPLHF
TRBJ2-7 TRBV7-2 CASSLVEGGGSYEQYF
TRBJ2-1 TRBV10-3 CAIRDRDRAAYNEQFF
TRBJ2-7 TRBV9 CASSVVPVTYEQYF
TRBJ2-2 TRBV10-3 CAIRATSGNTGELFF
TRBJ2-7 TRBV12-3/TRBV12-4 CASTVGPGTGIYEQYF
TRBJ2-1 TRBV20-1 CSARALHNEQFF
TRBJ1-2 TRBV6-1 CASSELGRGGYTF
TRBJ2-7 TRBV2 CASSQVAYEQYF
TRBJ2-5 TRBV5-1 CASSLGRETQYF
TRBJ1-4 TRBV9 CASSVGRGPNEKLFF
TRBJ1-3 TRBV20-1 CSAPFTGAGNTIYF
TRBJ1-6 TRBV20-1 CSGQSRNSPLHF
TRBJ2-7 TRBV11-3 CASSLMSAGAVGEQYF
TRBJ2-5 TRBV29-1 CSVAGDRSTVETQYF
TRBJ2-2 TRBV3-1 CASGGLAGVSGELFF
TRBJ1-5 TRBV6-2/TRBV6-3 CASTDPSNQPQHF
TRBJ2-4 TRBV7-2 CASSLVGGRGAKNIQYF
TRBJ2-7 TRBV7-9 CASSLPGQGNEQYF
TRBJ2-5 TRBV29-1 CSVKGGVAEPQYF
TRBJ1-1 TRBV5-1 CASNVASGPSEAFF
TRBJ1-1 TRBV10-3 CAISESPPGSSLTEAFF
TRBJ2-7 TRBV20-1 CSAVAGGPFDEQYF
TRBJ1-5 TRBV20-1 CSAPNRGTSNQPQHF
TRBJ2-2 TRBV12-3/TRBV12-4 CASSFYSNTGELFF
TRBJ1-1 TRBV5-1 CASSMGQGLRGTEAFF
TRBJ2-4 TRBV7-9 CASSIGIAKNIQYF
TRBJ1-6 TRBV5-1 CASGDRGDSPLHF
TRBJ2-3 TRBV10-3 CAISESGTDTQYF
TRBJ2-5 TRBV2 CASSEVTAEETQYF
TRBJ1-1 TRBV3-1 CASSPTGTGLAFF
TRBJ1-1 TRBV7-9 CASSSLDRGGNTEAFF
TRBJ2-7 TRBV4-1 CASSQTDSYEQYF
TRBJ2-7 TRBV20-1 CSAWGARSYEQYF
TRBJ2-3 TRBV9 CASSVGASTADTQYF
TRBJ2-3 TRBV7-2 CASSPGLAGEADTQYF
TRBJ1-2 TRBV5-1 CASSPDRTGGYTF
TRBJ2-2 TRBV2 CASGGGWASGRSTGELFF
TRBJ1-6 TRBV5-1 CASSLETGVASPLHF
TRBJ2-7 TRBV6-2/TRBV6-3 CASSNGQGTSYEQYF
TRBJ1-4 TRBV7-9 CASSLQGAVEKLFF
TRBJ2-5 TRBV6-1 CASSRLGDSETQYF
TRBJ1-5 TRBV9 CASSVATNQPQHF
TRBJ2-3 TRBV20-1 CSASPPAGGTQYF
TRBJ1-1 TRBV5-1 CASSLLTTGNTEAFF
TRBJ2-5 TRBV20-1 CSANTGGETQYF